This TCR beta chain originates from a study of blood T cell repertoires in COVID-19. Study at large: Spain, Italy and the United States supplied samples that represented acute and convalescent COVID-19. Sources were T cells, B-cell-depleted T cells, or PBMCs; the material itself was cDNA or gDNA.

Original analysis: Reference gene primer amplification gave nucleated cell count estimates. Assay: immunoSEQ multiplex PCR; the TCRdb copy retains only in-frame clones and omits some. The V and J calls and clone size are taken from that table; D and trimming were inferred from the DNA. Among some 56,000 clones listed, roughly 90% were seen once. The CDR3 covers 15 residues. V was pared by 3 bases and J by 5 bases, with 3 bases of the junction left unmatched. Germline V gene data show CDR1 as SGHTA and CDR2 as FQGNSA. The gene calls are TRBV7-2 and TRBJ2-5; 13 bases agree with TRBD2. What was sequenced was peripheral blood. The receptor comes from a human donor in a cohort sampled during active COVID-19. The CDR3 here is CASSLTSGGRETQYF. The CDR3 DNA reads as TGTGCCAGCAGCTTGACTAGCGGGGGGCGGGAGACCCAGTACTTC.